This T cell receptor (beta chain) derives from a study of cytomegalovirus exposure and HLA in healthy donors. The study, taken as a whole, reports: Donors belonging to an Asian-associated ancestry cluster reportedly showed fewer N-insertions in productive TCRs than the 666-donor mean, according to what a later analysis found. Only CMV serostatus was available as immune exposure information. HLA alleles showed associations with 15,000 to 20,000 TCR beta sequences in a later analysis, at a 0.05 false discovery rate. Rates of TCR association differed by HLA locus in a later analysis, with DRB1 highest and HLA-C lowest.

PCR primers comprised 60 Vbeta and 13 Jbeta primers. Here immunoSEQ multiplex PCR was the method, and the copy in TCRdb shows in-frame clones only, minus some. Counted here are 120,000 to 150,000 clones, about four fifths occurring once; the ten biggest clones make up around 2%. This clone was picked up a small number of times. Its target is unknown. The sequenced sample consisted of PBMCs. This TCR came from a man in his thirties or forties in good health and CMV-seronegative.

The CDR3 DNA follows: TGCGCCAGCAGCCTCACGGGGCTAGCGGGATTCCAAGAGACCCAGTACTTC. Translated, it gives CASSLTGLAGFQETQYF. The chain couples TRBV4-1 to TRBJ2-5; TRBD2 matches at 9 bases. Unmatched junction bases numbered 10, after V lost 4 bases and J lost 1 base. Germline values: CDR1 MGHRA, CDR2 YSYEKL. This CDR3 region has 17 residues.